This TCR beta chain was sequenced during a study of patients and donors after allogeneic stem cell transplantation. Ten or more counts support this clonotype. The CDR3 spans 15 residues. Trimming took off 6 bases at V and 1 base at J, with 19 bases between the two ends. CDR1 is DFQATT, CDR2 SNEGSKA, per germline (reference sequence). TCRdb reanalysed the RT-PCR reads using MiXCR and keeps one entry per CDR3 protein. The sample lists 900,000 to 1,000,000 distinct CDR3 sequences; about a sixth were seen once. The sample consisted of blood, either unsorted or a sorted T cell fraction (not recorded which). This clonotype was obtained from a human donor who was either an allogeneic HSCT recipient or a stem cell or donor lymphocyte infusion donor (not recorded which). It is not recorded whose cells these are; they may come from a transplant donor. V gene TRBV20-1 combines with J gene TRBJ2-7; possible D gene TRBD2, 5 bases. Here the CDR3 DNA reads TGCAGTGCCCCACCCATGGGGAGAGCGTCCTACGAGCAGTACTTC. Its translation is CSAPPMGRASYEQYF.